This TCR beta chain appears in the sequencing data of a study of graft-versus-host responses after intestinal transplantation. The wider study: All recipients were transplanted with multivisceral, liver-intestinal, or isolated intestinal grafts. Each recipient received anti-thymocyte globulin induction, then tacrolimus and steroids for around 3 years. Study results and caveats: Allografts carried high graft-versus-host to host-versus-graft clonal ratios in patients having graft-donor T cell macrochimerism. Peak circulating GvH clone levels were associated with early post-transplant HvG declines.

This CDR3 spans 15 amino acids. CDR1 is LGHNA and CDR2 is YNFKEQ in the germline V gene. The germline V and J ends were trimmed by 2 bases and 5 bases, with 15 bases remaining between them. The method was immunoSEQ multiplex PCR; TCRdb's version includes in-frame clones alone and lacks a portion of them. Here the sample spans about 70,000 clones, about 94% being singletons. A note on this clone: Its antigen is not known.

This specimen consisted of unstimulated CD8+ T cells sorted from spleen or lymph node cells, obtained before intestinal transplant. V usage is TRBV4-2 and J usage is TRBJ1-2; perhaps TRBD1 as D (6 bases). The clonotype comes from a human donor who received an intestinal transplant. DNA for the CDR3: TGTGCCAGCAGCCAACTCGGACAGCGAAGGTATGGCTACACCTTC. Translating it yields CASSQLGQRRYGYTF.